Listed below are T cell receptor beta chains from one sample, sequenced in a study of beta chain features in type 1 diabetes. Measured with immunoSEQ multiplex PCR; TCRdb has only the in-frame clones, and not every one. The profile shows under 400,000 clones, 12% to 15% of them singletons. Material: central memory CD4+ T cells from blood. The receptors here all came from a man aged 30 to 39 in good health. CDR3s include the opening cysteine and the closing phenylalanine or tryptophan. Each record gives: CDR3 length, V gene, J gene, D gene, clone size, CDR3 protein, CDR3 DNA. D genes are given only for firm matches. Size values are once, few and many counts, or a class for expanded clones, and some rows have none.

len: 15; v_gene: TRBV7-9; j_gene: TRBJ1-2; d_gene: TRBD1; abundance: few; CDR3aa: CASSAGRDREFGYTF; CDR3nt: TGTGCCAGCAGCGCCGGCCGGGACAGGGAATTTGGCTACACCTTC
len: 15; v_gene: TRBV5-5; j_gene: TRBJ1-4; d_gene: -; abundance: few; CDR3aa: CATKPSYLGYGELFF; CDR3nt: TGTGCCACCAAACCATCATACCTTGGCTACGGAGAACTGTTTTTT
len: 15; v_gene: TRBV2; j_gene: TRBJ2-2; d_gene: -; abundance: few; CDR3aa: CASSEARSNTGELFF; CDR3nt: TGTGCCAGCAGTGAAGCGAGGTCAAACACCGGGGAGCTGTTTTTT
len: 14; v_gene: TRBV11-2; j_gene: TRBJ2-7; d_gene: TRBD1; abundance: few; CDR3aa: CASSKDRGGHEQYF; CDR3nt: TGTGCCAGCAGCAAGGACAGGGGTGGGCACGAGCAGTACTTC
len: 17; v_gene: TRBV4-3; j_gene: TRBJ2-5; d_gene: TRBD1; abundance: few; CDR3aa: CASSQDHRGQSQETQYF; CDR3nt: TGCGCCAGCAGCCAAGATCATCGGGGACAGTCACAAGAGACCCAGTACTTC
len: 16; v_gene: TRBV9; j_gene: TRBJ2-1; d_gene: -; abundance: -; CDR3aa: CASSVMVGGLANEQFF; CDR3nt: TGTGCCAGCAGCGTTATGGTTGGGGGTCTGGCCAATGAGCAGTTCTTC
len: 14; v_gene: TRBV27; j_gene: TRBJ2-5; d_gene: -; abundance: -; CDR3aa: CASSFRGMGETQYF; CDR3nt: TGTGCCAGCAGTTTTAGGGGAATGGGAGAGACCCAGTACTTC
len: 16; v_gene: TRBV28; j_gene: TRBJ1-5; d_gene: TRBD1; abundance: few; CDR3aa: CASSLGQGAGNQPQHF; CDR3nt: TGTGCCAGCAGTTTGGGTCAGGGGGCGGGTAATCAGCCCCAGCATTTT
len: 14; v_gene: TRBV27; j_gene: TRBJ1-1; d_gene: TRBD1; abundance: -; CDR3aa: CASSSYRGYTEAFF; CDR3nt: TGTGCCAGCAGTTCGTACAGGGGATACACTGAAGCTTTCTTT
len: 11; v_gene: TRBV11-2; j_gene: TRBJ1-1; d_gene: -; abundance: few; CDR3aa: CASSPTLVAFF; CDR3nt: TGTGCCAGCAGTCCAACGTTGGTAGCTTTCTTT
len: 11; v_gene: TRBV29-1; j_gene: TRBJ2-2; d_gene: -; abundance: few; CDR3aa: CSVAGAGELFF; CDR3nt: TGCAGCGTCGCGGGTGCCGGGGAGCTGTTTTTT
len: 18; v_gene: TRBV2; j_gene: TRBJ2-7; d_gene: TRBD2; abundance: -; CDR3aa: CASSPRGLAGGTIYEQYF; CDR3nt: TGTGCCAGCAGCCCCAGGGGACTAGCGGGGGGGACAATCTACGAGCAGTACTTC
len: 16; v_gene: TRBV5-4; j_gene: TRBJ2-2; d_gene: -; abundance: few; CDR3aa: CASSPQERGSTGELFF; CDR3nt: TGTGCCAGCAGTCCCCAAGAAAGGGGGAGCACCGGGGAGCTGTTTTTT
len: 13; v_gene: TRBV15; j_gene: TRBJ1-2; d_gene: -; abundance: -; CDR3aa: CATSREASVLRSF; CDR3nt: TGTGCCACCAGCAGAGAAGCCTCGGTCCTCAGGTCCTTC
len: 17; v_gene: TRBV5-4; j_gene: TRBJ2-3; d_gene: TRBD2; abundance: -; CDR3aa: CASSPLAGGTSTDTQYF; CDR3nt: TGTGCCAGCAGCCCACTAGCGGGAGGGACTAGCACAGATACGCAGTATTTT
len: 15; v_gene: TRBV4-3; j_gene: TRBJ2-5; d_gene: -; abundance: many; CDR3aa: CASSQGGMAQETQYF; CDR3nt: TGCGCCAGCAGCCAAGGAGGGATGGCGCAAGAGACCCAGTACTTC
len: 15; v_gene: TRBV7-9; j_gene: TRBJ2-1; d_gene: TRBD2; abundance: few; CDR3aa: CASSPSGGARNEQFF; CDR3nt: TGTGCCAGCAGCCCCAGCGGGGGGGCTAGGAATGAGCAGTTCTTC
len: 14; v_gene: TRBV30; j_gene: TRBJ2-2; d_gene: -; abundance: -; CDR3aa: CAWTKVSNTGELFF; CDR3nt: TGTGCCTGGACTAAGGTTTCCAACACCGGGGAGCTGTTTTTT
len: 16; v_gene: TRBV5-1; j_gene: TRBJ1-3; d_gene: -; abundance: few; CDR3aa: CASSRDLTATGNTIYF; CDR3nt: TGCGCCAGCAGCAGAGATCTGACAGCTACTGGAAACACCATATATTTT
len: 15; v_gene: TRBV27; j_gene: TRBJ2-1; d_gene: -; abundance: -; CDR3aa: CASKEASRIYNEQFF; CDR3nt: TGTGCCAGCAAGGAGGCTAGCCGGATCTACAATGAGCAGTTCTTC
len: 14; v_gene: TRBV28; j_gene: TRBJ2-3; d_gene: TRBD1; abundance: few; CDR3aa: CATQDRGPSDTQYF; CDR3nt: TGTGCCACCCAGGACAGGGGGCCTTCAGATACGCAGTATTTT
len: 16; v_gene: TRBV4-3; j_gene: TRBJ2-7; d_gene: TRBD1; abundance: many; CDR3aa: CASSQQTGQGGYEQYF; CDR3nt: TGCGCCAGCAGCCAACAGACAGGACAGGGGGGGTACGAGCAGTACTTC
len: 14; v_gene: TRBV2; j_gene: TRBJ2-2; d_gene: TRBD1; abundance: -; CDR3aa: CASSIGQGYGELFF; CDR3nt: TGTGCCAGCTCTATAGGACAGGGTTACGGGGAGCTGTTTTTT
len: 14; v_gene: TRBV6-1; j_gene: TRBJ2-2; d_gene: -; abundance: -; CDR3aa: CASLRDANTGELFF; CDR3nt: TGTGCCAGCCTACGGGACGCGAACACCGGGGAGCTGTTTTTT
len: 15; v_gene: TRBV6-1; j_gene: TRBJ2-3; d_gene: -; abundance: -; CDR3aa: CASSGGGTGTDTQYF; CDR3nt: TGTGCCAGCAGTGGTGGCGGGACAGGCACAGATACGCAGTATTTT
len: 15; v_gene: TRBV7-9; j_gene: TRBJ1-4; d_gene: -; abundance: -; CDR3aa: CASNDRGTTNEKLFF; CDR3nt: TGTGCCAGCAACGACCGGGGGACAACTAATGAAAAACTGTTTTTT
len: 15; v_gene: TRBV10-3; j_gene: TRBJ2-1; d_gene: -; abundance: -; CDR3aa: CAISGLSGTNNEQFF; CDR3nt: TGTGCCATCAGTGGGTTGTCGGGAACTAACAATGAGCAGTTCTTC
len: 16; v_gene: TRBV29-1; j_gene: TRBJ1-2; d_gene: -; abundance: few; CDR3aa: CSVDRDLTVVNYGYTF; CDR3nt: TGCAGCGTTGACAGGGATCTTACCGTGGTTAACTATGGCTACACCTTC
len: 16; v_gene: TRBV11-3; j_gene: TRBJ2-2; d_gene: -; abundance: -; CDR3aa: CASSLVGRLNTGELFF; CDR3nt: TGTGCCAGCAGCTTAGTGGGCAGGCTGAACACCGGGGAGCTGTTTTTT
len: 11; v_gene: TRBV20-1; j_gene: TRBJ2-3; d_gene: -; abundance: -; CDR3aa: CSARYTDTQYF; CDR3nt: TGCAGTGCTAGATACACAGATACGCAGTATTTT
len: 15; v_gene: TRBV19; j_gene: TRBJ1-1; d_gene: TRBD1; abundance: few; CDR3aa: CASSFSPGTGAEAFF; CDR3nt: TGTGCCAGTAGTTTCAGTCCCGGGACAGGGGCTGAAGCTTTCTTT
len: 13; v_gene: TRBV10-1; j_gene: TRBJ1-2; d_gene: -; abundance: -; CDR3aa: CASSDGRGYGYTF; CDR3nt: TGCGCCAGCAGTGACGGACGAGGCTATGGCTACACCTTC
len: 14; v_gene: TRBV9; j_gene: TRBJ1-4; d_gene: TRBD1; abundance: few; CDR3aa: CASSIQGVGEKLFF; CDR3nt: TGTGCCAGCAGCATACAGGGGGTGGGTGAAAAACTGTTTTTT
len: 13; v_gene: TRBV29-1; j_gene: TRBJ2-1; d_gene: TRBD2; abundance: -; CDR3aa: CSVRAGGANEQFF; CDR3nt: TGCAGCGTGCGGGCGGGGGGGGCCAATGAGCAGTTCTTC
len: 12; v_gene: TRBV19; j_gene: TRBJ2-3; d_gene: -; abundance: few; CDR3aa: CASSILPDTQYF; CDR3nt: TGTGCCAGTAGTATACTCCCGGATACGCAGTATTTT
len: 14; v_gene: TRBV27; j_gene: TRBJ1-1; d_gene: TRBD1; abundance: few; CDR3aa: CASSLSGQGGNSFF; CDR3nt: TGTGCCAGCAGTTTATCCGGACAGGGAGGGAACTCTTTCTTT
len: 18; v_gene: TRBV10-3; j_gene: TRBJ1-5; d_gene: TRBD1; abundance: few; CDR3aa: CAIIKVYRDRGPFQPQHF; CDR3nt: TGTGCCATCATTAAAGTTTATCGGGACAGGGGGCCTTTTCAGCCCCAGCATTTT
len: 13; v_gene: TRBV4-3; j_gene: TRBJ1-2; d_gene: -; abundance: -; CDR3aa: CASSQDRRQSYTF; CDR3nt: TGCGCCAGCAGCCAAGACAGGCGGCAGAGCTACACCTTC
len: 15; v_gene: TRBV7-2; j_gene: TRBJ2-2; d_gene: -; abundance: few; CDR3aa: CASSFTGQHTGELFF; CDR3nt: TGTGCCAGCAGCTTCACAGGGCAGCACACCGGGGAGCTGTTTTTT
len: 17; v_gene: TRBV5-4; j_gene: TRBJ1-2; d_gene: -; abundance: -; CDR3aa: CASSSSSGGQPRYGYTF; CDR3nt: TGTGCCAGCAGCTCCTCGTCGGGGGGGCAACCCCGCTATGGCTACACCTTC
len: 16; v_gene: TRBV7-8; j_gene: TRBJ2-1; d_gene: -; abundance: many; CDR3aa: CASIMRAGTKYNEQFF; CDR3nt: TGTGCCAGCATCATGAGAGCCGGGACAAAGTACAATGAGCAGTTCTTC
len: 15; v_gene: TRBV4-3; j_gene: TRBJ1-6; d_gene: -; abundance: -; CDR3aa: CASSQEGGGNSPLHF; CDR3nt: TGCGCCAGCAGCCAAGAAGGGGGTGGTAATTCACCCCTCCACTTT
len: 14; v_gene: TRBV6-1; j_gene: TRBJ2-5; d_gene: TRBD2; abundance: few; CDR3aa: CASSTNPGGETQYF; CDR3nt: TGTGCCAGCAGTACCAACCCCGGGGGGGAGACCCAGTACTTC
len: 15; v_gene: TRBV6-6; j_gene: TRBJ2-1; d_gene: -; abundance: few; CDR3aa: CASRPGGAIGHEQFF; CDR3nt: TGTGCCAGCAGACCCGGCGGGGCCATTGGGCATGAGCAGTTCTTC
len: 14; v_gene: TRBV19; j_gene: TRBJ2-2; d_gene: -; abundance: -; CDR3aa: CATQGFLNTGELFF; CDR3nt: TGTGCCACCCAGGGATTCCTGAACACCGGGGAGCTGTTTTTT
len: 14; v_gene: TRBV6-6; j_gene: TRBJ2-3; d_gene: TRBD2; abundance: -; CDR3aa: CASMGLAFTDTQYF; CDR3nt: TGTGCCAGCATGGGACTAGCATTCACAGATACGCAGTATTTT
len: 11; v_gene: TRBV7-2; j_gene: TRBJ2-7; d_gene: -; abundance: few; CDR3aa: CASSSSWEQYF; CDR3nt: TGTGCCAGCAGCTCTTCATGGGAGCAGTACTTC
len: 13; v_gene: TRBV11-1; j_gene: TRBJ1-1; d_gene: -; abundance: -; CDR3aa: CASSLDRPNEAFF; CDR3nt: TGTGCCAGCAGCTTAGATCGGCCCAATGAAGCTTTCTTT
len: 18; v_gene: TRBV4-1; j_gene: TRBJ2-3; d_gene: TRBD2; abundance: few; CDR3aa: CASSQVGTSGGVADTQYF; CDR3nt: TGCGCCAGCAGCCAAGTAGGGACTAGCGGGGGGGTGGCAGATACGCAGTATTTT
len: 15; v_gene: TRBV12-2; j_gene: TRBJ2-7; d_gene: -; abundance: -; CDR3aa: CASRLRRGQSYEQYF; CDR3nt: TGTGCAAGTCGCTTACGGCGGGGGCAGTCCTACGAGCAGTACTTC
len: 17; v_gene: TRBV4-3; j_gene: TRBJ2-1; d_gene: TRBD2; abundance: -; CDR3aa: CASSHKPSGGQYNEQFF; CDR3nt: TGCGCCAGCAGCCACAAACCTAGCGGGGGGCAGTACAATGAGCAGTTCTTC
len: 14; v_gene: TRBV25-1; j_gene: TRBJ1-5; d_gene: -; abundance: -; CDR3aa: CASRPRNSNQPQHF; CDR3nt: TGTGCCAGCAGGCCAAGGAATAGCAATCAGCCCCAGCATTTT
len: 13; v_gene: TRBV2; j_gene: TRBJ2-5; d_gene: -; abundance: -; CDR3aa: CASSETLQETQYF; CDR3nt: TGTGCCAGCAGTGAAACACTACAAGAGACCCAGTACTTC
len: 12; v_gene: TRBV5-6; j_gene: TRBJ2-1; d_gene: -; abundance: -; CDR3aa: CASSLDYNEQFF; CDR3nt: TGTGCCAGCAGCTTGGACTACAATGAGCAGTTCTTC
len: 17; v_gene: TRBV7-9; j_gene: TRBJ1-1; d_gene: -; abundance: -; CDR3aa: CASSFAQHMGRGTEAFF; CDR3nt: TGTGCCAGCAGCTTTGCCCAACATATGGGTCGGGGCACTGAAGCTTTCTTT